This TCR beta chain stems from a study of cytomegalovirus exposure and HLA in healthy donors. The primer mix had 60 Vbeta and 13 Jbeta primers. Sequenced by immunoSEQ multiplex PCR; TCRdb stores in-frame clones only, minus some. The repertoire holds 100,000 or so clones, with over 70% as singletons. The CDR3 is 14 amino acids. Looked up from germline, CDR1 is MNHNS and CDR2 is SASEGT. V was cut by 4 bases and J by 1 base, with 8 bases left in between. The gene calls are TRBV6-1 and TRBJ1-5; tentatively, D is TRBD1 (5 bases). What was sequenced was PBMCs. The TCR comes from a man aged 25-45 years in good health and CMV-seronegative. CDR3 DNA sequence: TGTGCCAGCAGTGGGCAGGGAAGCAATCAGCCCCAGCATTTT. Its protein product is CASSGQGSNQPQHF.